This TCR beta chain was sequenced during a study of T cell responses to AZD1222 COVID-19 vaccine. Study-level findings and limits: Among those given AZD1222, only five or six were seropositive at baseline.

The repertoire was sequenced with immunoSEQ multiplex PCR; TCRdb's copy has only in-frame clones and lacks some. The data contain tens of thousands of clones, about nine tenths of them singletons. Points on this clone: What it binds is unknown.

Germline CDR1 and CDR2: SGHDT and YYEEEE. V was pared by 0 bases and J by 0 bases, with 10 bases between. The CDR3 length is 16 residues. The TCR comes from an adult who received the AZD1222 COVID-19 vaccine. The rearrangement joins TRBV5-6 to TRBJ2-1; D gene ambiguous. The sample consisted of peripheral blood, taken 28 days after the second AZD1222 dose. For the CDR3, the DNA is TGTGCCAGCAGCTTGGCCCGCGGCGCCTCCTACAATGAGCAGTTCTTC. Translated, it gives CASSLARGASYNEQFF.